These T cell receptor beta chains were read from a single sample in a study of T cells in localized non-small cell lung cancer. Assay used: immunoSEQ multiplex PCR; TCRdb lists only in-frame clones, some missing. The sample contains approximately 28,000 clones, about 90% of which appear only once. Specimen: peripheral blood mononuclear cells, collected before any cancer treatment. Receptor source: a woman aged 40 to 75 with stage III lung adenocarcinoma. Both conserved end residues are part of each CDR3.

J gene | V gene | CDR3 protein
TRBJ1-5 | TRBV6-4 | CASSEDSSNQPQHF
TRBJ2-7 | TRBV28 | CASSYEWGDYEQYF
TRBJ1-5 | TRBV30 | CAWSVRSNQPQHF
TRBJ2-3 | TRBV30 | CAWSFPDTQYF
TRBJ2-1 | TRBV5-1 | CASSIGTGADNEQFF
TRBJ1-1 | TRBV7-9 | CASSLGQNAEAFF
TRBJ2-5 | TRBV30 | CAWSQGDKTQYF
TRBJ2-2 | TRBV10-1 | CASSPGQENTGELFF
TRBJ2-3 | TRBV28 | CASSFQTDTQYF
TRBJ1-3 | TRBV28 | CASSYQGRGNTIYF
TRBJ1-2 | TRBV7-8 | CASSNPWKGRPMEGYTF
TRBJ2-7 | TRBV28 | CATTGTSIYEQYF
TRBJ2-4 | TRBV6-1 | CASIPGLEGNIQYF
TRBJ1-2 | TRBV5-1 | CASSLGSGSEGYTF
TRBJ1-2 | TRBV28 | CASSRTGEEGGYTF
TRBJ2-5 | TRBV5-1 | CASSLAGNQETQYF
TRBJ1-2 | TRBV28 | CASSSGGYTF
TRBJ2-7 | TRBV7-2 | CASSQTGGDSYEQYF
TRBJ2-7 | TRBV5-1 | CASSPGTDEQYF
TRBJ2-1 | TRBV9 | CASSEGLAGGNEQFF
TRBJ2-6 | TRBV7-9 | CASSPGGLVNPGANVLTF
TRBJ2-2 | TRBV6-1 | CASSAFHRGTHSGELFF
TRBJ2-2 | TRBV15 | CATSRELPYPGELFF
TRBJ2-7 | TRBV11-2 | CASSSGPVYEQYF
TRBJ1-1 | TRBV19 | CASSSRTGGRDTEAFF
TRBJ1-2 | TRBV11-1 | CASSLDVNYGYTF
TRBJ2-3 | TRBV6-1 | CASNDPAVAADTQYF
TRBJ2-2 | TRBV19 | CASSIRADTGELFF
TRBJ1-1 | TRBV28 | CASTPGGQGLETEAFF
TRBJ1-1 | TRBV5-1 | CASSLGQGQGTEAFF
TRBJ1-6 | TRBV4-1 | CASSQDMALNSPLHF
TRBJ2-1 | TRBV18 | CASSPSGSSGSASYNEQFF
TRBJ2-7 | TRBV7-9 | CASSLGDRGYEQYF
TRBJ1-1 | TRBV29-1 | CSVLPGHRNTEAFF
TRBJ2-1 | TRBV5-6 | CASSSDWRGSSYNEQFF
TRBJ2-7 | TRBV20-1 | CSAGHVYEQYF
TRBJ2-1 | TRBV5-4 | CASSLELGDEQFF
TRBJ1-5 | TRBV19 | CASSIGRGDRARNQPQHF
TRBJ2-2 | TRBV28 | CASRGAGELFF
TRBJ2-1 | TRBV6-5 | CASSYYLRGNEQFF
TRBJ1-1 | TRBV7-8 | CASSIDRVGHTEAFF
TRBJ1-6 | TRBV10-3 | CAIRGSKIKNSPLHF
TRBJ2-7 | TRBV10-1 | CASRAGAYEQYF
TRBJ2-5 | TRBV5-1 | CASSSGRSFQETQYF
TRBJ2-7 | TRBV7-8 | CASSLDSTYEQYF
TRBJ1-6 | TRBV5-1 | CASSLQQGNSPLHF
TRBJ2-1 | TRBV2 | CASSTERTGVGSEQFF
TRBJ1-2 | TRBV19 | CASSQQGARYGYTF
TRBJ2-3 | TRBV2 | CASTRSTDTQYF
TRBJ1-1 | TRBV7-9 | CASSLIRGGFAFF
TRBJ2-1 | TRBV28 | CASSQTGLADNEQFF
TRBJ1-1 | TRBV29-1 | CSVSRGPMNTEAFF
TRBJ2-1 | TRBV7-2 | CASSLNYYNEQFF
TRBJ2-3 | TRBV12-5 | CASGWGTGSSDTQYF